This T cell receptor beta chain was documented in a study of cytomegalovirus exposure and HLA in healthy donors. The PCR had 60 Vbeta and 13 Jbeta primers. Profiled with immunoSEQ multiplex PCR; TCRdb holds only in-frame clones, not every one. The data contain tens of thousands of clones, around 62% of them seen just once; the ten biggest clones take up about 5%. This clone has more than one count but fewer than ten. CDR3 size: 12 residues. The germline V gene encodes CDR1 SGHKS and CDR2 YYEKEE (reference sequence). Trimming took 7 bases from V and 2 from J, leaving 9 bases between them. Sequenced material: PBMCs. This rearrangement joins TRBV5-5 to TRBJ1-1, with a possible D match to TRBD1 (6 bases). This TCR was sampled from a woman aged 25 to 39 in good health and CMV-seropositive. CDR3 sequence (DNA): TGTGCCAGCGGGACACCAAACACTGAAGCTTTCTTT. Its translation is CASGTPNTEAFF.